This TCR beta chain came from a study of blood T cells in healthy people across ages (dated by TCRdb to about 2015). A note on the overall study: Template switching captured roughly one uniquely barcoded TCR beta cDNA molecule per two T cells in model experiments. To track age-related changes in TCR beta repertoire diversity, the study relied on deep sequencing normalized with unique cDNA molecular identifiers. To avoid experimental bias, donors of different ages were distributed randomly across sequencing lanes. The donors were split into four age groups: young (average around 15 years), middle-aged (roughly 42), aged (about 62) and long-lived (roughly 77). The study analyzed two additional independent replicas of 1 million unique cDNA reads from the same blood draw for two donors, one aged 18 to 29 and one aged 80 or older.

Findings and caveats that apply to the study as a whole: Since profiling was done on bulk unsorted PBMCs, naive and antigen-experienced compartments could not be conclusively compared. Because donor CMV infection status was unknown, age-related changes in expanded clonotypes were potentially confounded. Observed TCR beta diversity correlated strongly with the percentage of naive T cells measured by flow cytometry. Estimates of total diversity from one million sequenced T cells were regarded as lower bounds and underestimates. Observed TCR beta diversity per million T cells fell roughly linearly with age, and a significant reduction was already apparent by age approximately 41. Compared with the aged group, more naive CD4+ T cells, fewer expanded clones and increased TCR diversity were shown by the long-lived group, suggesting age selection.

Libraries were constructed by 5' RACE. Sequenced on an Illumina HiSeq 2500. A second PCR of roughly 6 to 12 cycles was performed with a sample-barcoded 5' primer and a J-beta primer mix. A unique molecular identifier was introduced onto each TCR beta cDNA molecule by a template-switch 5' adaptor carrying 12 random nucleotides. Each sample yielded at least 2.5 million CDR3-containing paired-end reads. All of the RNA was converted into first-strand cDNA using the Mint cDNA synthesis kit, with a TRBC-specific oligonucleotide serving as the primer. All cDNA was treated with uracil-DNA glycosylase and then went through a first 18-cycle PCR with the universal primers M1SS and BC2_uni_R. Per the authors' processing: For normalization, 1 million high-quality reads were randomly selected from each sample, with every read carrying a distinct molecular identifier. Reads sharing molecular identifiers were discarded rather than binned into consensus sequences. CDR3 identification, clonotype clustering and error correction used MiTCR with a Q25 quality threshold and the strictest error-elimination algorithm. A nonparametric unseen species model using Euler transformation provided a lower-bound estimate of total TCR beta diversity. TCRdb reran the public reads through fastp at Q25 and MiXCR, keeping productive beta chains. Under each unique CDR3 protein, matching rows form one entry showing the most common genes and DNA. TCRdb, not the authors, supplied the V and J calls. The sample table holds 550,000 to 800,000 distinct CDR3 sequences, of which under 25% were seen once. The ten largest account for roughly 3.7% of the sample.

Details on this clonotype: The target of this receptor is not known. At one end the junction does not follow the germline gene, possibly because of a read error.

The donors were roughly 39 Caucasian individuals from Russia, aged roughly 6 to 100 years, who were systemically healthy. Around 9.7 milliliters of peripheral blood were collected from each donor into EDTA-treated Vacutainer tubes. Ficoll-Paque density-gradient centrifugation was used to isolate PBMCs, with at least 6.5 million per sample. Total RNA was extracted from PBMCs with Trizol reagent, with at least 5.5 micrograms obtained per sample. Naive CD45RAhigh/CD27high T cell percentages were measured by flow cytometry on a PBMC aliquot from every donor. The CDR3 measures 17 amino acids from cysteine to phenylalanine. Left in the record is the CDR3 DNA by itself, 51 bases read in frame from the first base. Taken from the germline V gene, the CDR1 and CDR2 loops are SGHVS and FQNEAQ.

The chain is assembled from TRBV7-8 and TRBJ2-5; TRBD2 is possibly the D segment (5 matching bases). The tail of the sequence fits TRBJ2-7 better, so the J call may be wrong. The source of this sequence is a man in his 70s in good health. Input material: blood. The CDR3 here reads CASSFFGLGEYSHEQYF. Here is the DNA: TGTGCCAGCAGCTTCTTCGGCCTGGGAGAATACTCCCACGAGCAGTACTTC.